This TCR beta chain was retrieved from a study of cytotoxic CD8 clonotypes in ibrutinib-treated CLL. Study-wide background: In all, approximately ten patients were relapsed/refractory, around 15 were treatment-naive and around 17 were IGHV unmutated.

Assay: immunoSEQ multiplex PCR; the TCRdb copy retains only in-frame clones and omits some. This sample has tens of thousands of clones; 68% occur once, and the top ten carry approximately 5.2%. This CDR3 has 16 residues. CDR1 is KGHSH, CDR2 LQKENI, per germline. V lost 5 bases, J lost 3 bases, and 9 bases stayed unmatched. Sequences were derived from PBMCs, sampled after 12 months of ibrutinib treatment. The sequence was collected from a human donor with chronic lymphocytic leukemia. The chain employs TRBV18 and TRBJ2-2; TRBD1 matches at 7 bases. Here the CDR3 reads CASSMRTGRDTGELFF. The DNA for the CDR3 is TGTGCCAGCTCAATGCGGACAGGAAGGGACACCGGGGAGCTGTTTTTT.